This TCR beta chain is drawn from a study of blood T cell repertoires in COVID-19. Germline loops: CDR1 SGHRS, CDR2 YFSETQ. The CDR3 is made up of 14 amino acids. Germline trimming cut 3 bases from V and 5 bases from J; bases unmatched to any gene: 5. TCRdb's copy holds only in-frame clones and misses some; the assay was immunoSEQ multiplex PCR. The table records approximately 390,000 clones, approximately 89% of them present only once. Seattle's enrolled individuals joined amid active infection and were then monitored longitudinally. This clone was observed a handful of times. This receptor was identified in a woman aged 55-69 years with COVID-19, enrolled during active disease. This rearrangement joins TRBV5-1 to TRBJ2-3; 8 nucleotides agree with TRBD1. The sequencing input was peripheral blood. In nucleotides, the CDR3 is TGCGCCAGCAGCTGGGACAGGAGTCAAGATACGCAGTATTTT. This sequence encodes CASSWDRSQDTQYF.